The 30 T cell receptor beta chains below all came from one sample that was sequenced in a study of blood T cell repertoires in COVID-19. This table comes from immunoSEQ multiplex PCR, and its TCRdb copy is limited to in-frame clones, with some not included. Of tens of thousands of clones detected, 80% to 90% appear once; the ten largest clones hold about 4.6%. The sequenced material came from peripheral blood. These receptors came from a human donor in a cohort sampled during active COVID-19.

J is TRBJ2-5 and V is TRBV29-1; 7 bases map to TRBD2. V shed 4 bases, J shed 5 bases, and the junction held 1 base outside the gene matches. The CDR3 has 11 amino acids. Per germline, CDR1 SQVTM and CDR2 ANQGSEA. The CDR3, as DNA: TGCAGCGTTGGGGAGGGTGAGACCCAGTACTTC. It translates to CSVGEGETQYF.

V is TRBV11-2 and J is TRBJ1-1; D call uncertain. This CDR3 has 15 residues. From germline, CDR1 is SGHAT and CDR2 FQNNGV. Trimming shortened V by 6 bases and J by 0 bases, and 14 bases separated the two germline ends. This CDR3 reads CASRNSRQVNTEAFF. The CDR3 DNA reads as TGTGCCAGCAGAAATTCTCGGCAGGTGAACACTGAAGCTTTCTTT.

The chain employs TRBV5-1 and TRBJ2-4, with 7 bases aligning to TRBD2. Germline assignment: CDR1 SGHRS and CDR2 YFSETQ. The V gene end was trimmed by 3 bases and the J gene end by 0 bases; junction bases not matched to a gene: 6. The CDR3 covers 16 residues. The CDR3 loop reads CASSSLADLAKNIQYF. DNA for the CDR3: TGCGCCAGCAGCTCTCTAGCGGATCTAGCCAAAAACATTCAGTACTTC. Complete variable domain (other parts from reference TRBV5-1 and TRBJ2-4): KAGVTQTPRYLIKTRGQQVTLSCSPISGHRSVSWYQQTPGQGLQFLFEYFSETQRNKGNFPGRFSGRQFSNSRSEMNVSTLELGDSALYLCASSSLADLAKNIQYFGAGTRLSVL.

This chain uses TRBV5-1 with TRBJ2-1, with TRBD2 as a possible D gene (5 bases). There are 17 residues in the CDR3. Germline values: CDR1 SGHRS, CDR2 YFSETQ. Trimming cost V 1 base and J 0 bases, with 14 bases left between them. CDR3: CASSLLGSEGSYNEQFF. For the CDR3, the DNA is TGCGCCAGCAGCTTGCTGGGGTCTGAGGGCTCCTACAATGAGCAGTTCTTC.

This chain uses TRBV15 with TRBJ1-1, with D perhaps TRBD1 (5 bases). The germline V gene has CDR1 LNHNV and CDR2 YYDKDF (reference sequence). Trimming pared 6 bases from V and 1 base from J, leaving 15 bases between. This CDR3 is 15 amino acids long. CDR3 DNA sequence: TGTGCCACCAGGGTGACCCGGACAAGGAACACTGAAGCTTTCTTT. As protein: CATRVTRTRNTEAFF.

V gene TRBV6-1 combines with J gene TRBJ2-4, with D possibly being TRBD2 (6 bases). The CDR3 covers 14 residues. Trimming took 2 bases from V and 7 from J, leaving 12 bases between them. The V gene's germline CDR1 is MNHNS and CDR2 SASEGT. CDR3 coding DNA: TGTGCCAGCAGTGAACGGGGGTTAGGGAACATTCAGTACTTC. This encodes CASSERGLGNIQYF.

The gene calls are TRBV24-1 and TRBJ2-1; no definite D call. V lost 5 bases, J lost 4 bases, and 11 bases lay in between. This CDR3 spans 14 amino acids. The germline V gene has CDR1 KGHDR and CDR2 SFDVKD. CDR3 sequence reads: CATSVGGLYNEQFF. CDR3 DNA: TGTGCCACCAGTGTAGGTGGGCTTTACAATGAGCAGTTCTTC.

V usage is TRBV14 and J usage is TRBJ2-5, with D possibly being TRBD2 (7 bases). The V and J ends lost 4 bases and 4 bases respectively, with 16 bases between them. Germline values: CDR1 SGHDN, CDR2 FVKESK. CDR3 size: 15 residues. The chain's CDR3 is CASSPSRGGAETQYF. CDR3 DNA sequence: TGTGCCAGCAGCCCATCCAGAGGGGGGGCAGAGACCCAGTACTTC.

The gene calls are TRBV19 and TRBJ2-7; 11 bases are shared with TRBD1. This CDR3 is built from 15 residues. Looked up from germline, CDR1 is LNHDA and CDR2 is SQIVND (reference sequence). V trimming: 2 bases; J trimming: 3 bases; junction bases outside the gene matches: 3. The CDR3 coding sequence is TGTGCCAGTAGTATATCCGGGACAGGGGGCTACGAGCAGTACTTC. It yields the protein CASSISGTGGYEQYF.

This clone was counted once. The chain combines TRBV3-1 (or the pseudogene TRBV3-2) with TRBJ2-1; no reliable D call. Germline-derived CDR1 and CDR2 are LGHDT and YNNKEL (reference sequence). The CDR3 contains 14 residues. The V gene lost 1 base and the J gene lost 6 bases, with 10 bases spanning the gap. The CDR3 DNA is TGTGCCAGCAGCCAAGCTCGAGACTCCAATGAGCAGTTCTTC. It encodes CASSQARDSNEQFF.

J is TRBJ2-4 and V is TRBV2; D perhaps matches TRBD2 (6 bases). This CDR3 is built from 16 residues. V was cut by 8 bases and J by 0 bases, with 17 bases left in between. Germline assignment: CDR1 SNHLY and CDR2 FYNNEI. DNA of the CDR3: TGTGCCAGCTGGGGCGAAGCGGGTATAGCCAAAAACATTCAGTACTTC. It codes for CASWGEAGIAKNIQYF.

This clone has only a few counts. The rearrangement links TRBV2 to TRBJ1-1; the D is unclear. The CDR3 totals 14 residues. Germline V CDR1 and CDR2: SNHLY, FYNNEI. Trimming removed 1 base at V and 7 bases at J, with 13 bases between. The CDR3 loop reads CASSEGLSGNEAFF. CDR3 nucleotide sequence: TGTGCCAGCAGTGAAGGGCTTTCGGGTAATGAAGCTTTCTTT.

This rearrangement joins TRBV30 to TRBJ2-2; 9 bases align to TRBD1. V lost 6 bases to trimming and J lost 3 bases; unmatched junction nucleotides: 8. This CDR3 contains 15 residues. Germline CDR1 is GTSNPN and CDR2 is SVGIG (reference sequence). As DNA, the CDR3 is TGTGCCTGCCGCCGGACAGGGGCCGACACCGGGGAGCTGTTTTTT. It codes for CACRRTGADTGELFF.

V usage is TRBV5-1 and J usage is TRBJ2-7; 10 bases fit TRBD1. The CDR3 length is 16 residues. CDR1 is SGHRS, CDR2 YFSETQ, per germline. V shed 4 bases and J 2 bases; nucleotides not matched to a gene: 9. The CDR3 region has the DNA TGCGCCAGCAGCCCGGGGGGACAGGGGAGAGCCTACGAGCAGTACTTC. Amino acid sequence: CASSPGGQGRAYEQYF.

This chain connects TRBV27 to TRBJ2-5; 11 nucleotides match TRBD1. This CDR3 has 15 amino acids. V shed 3 bases and J 5 bases; nucleotides not matched to a gene: 5. Germline CDR1 reads MNHEY; CDR2 reads SMNVEV (reference sequence). CDR3 in DNA: TGTGCCAGCAGTTTTTACCGGGACAGGGGGGAGACCCAGTACTTC. It translates to CASSFYRDRGETQYF.

This chain connects TRBV5-4 to TRBJ1-2; possibly TRBD1 for D (6 bases). The germline V gene encodes CDR1 SGHNT and CDR2 YYREEE (reference sequence). The CDR3 covers 16 residues. V gave up 4 bases and J gave up 6 bases, with 22 bases separating them. CDR3 sequence reads: CASSPGVQGKRNGYTF. CDR3 DNA: TGTGCCAGCAGCCCCGGGGTCCAGGGGAAGCGGAATGGCTACACCTTC. The full variable domain, in which reference TRBV5-4 and TRBJ1-2 provide the parts outside the CDR3, is ETGVTQSPTHLIKTRGQQVTLRCSSQSGHNTVSWYQQALGQGPQFIFQYYREEENGRGNFPPRFSGLQFPNYSSELNVNALELDDSALYLCASSPGVQGKRNGYTFGSGTRLTVV.

In its sample, this clone was seen once. The chain is built from TRBV5-6 and TRBJ1-2, with D tentatively TRBD1 (5 bases). The germline CDR1 and CDR2 sequences are SGHDT and YYEEEE. This CDR3 is built from 14 residues. The ends were cut back, 4 bases at V and 5 bases at J, with 15 bases in the middle. This CDR3 reads CASSPLGQLYGYTF. Here the CDR3 DNA reads TGTGCCAGCAGCCCCCTGGGGCAGCTGTATGGCTACACCTTC. The variable domain in full, with the rest retrieved from reference TRBV5-6 and TRBJ1-2, is DAGVTQSPTHLIKTRGQQVTLRCSPKSGHDTVSWYQQALGQGPQFIFQYYEEEERQRGNFPDRFSGHQFPNYSSELNVNALLLGDSALYLCASSPLGQLYGYTFGSGTRLTVV.

The chain combines TRBV6-1 with TRBJ1-2, with a weak D call TRBD1 (5 bases). CDR1 and CDR2 (germline): MNHNS, SASEGT. This CDR3 is built from 14 residues. Trimming cost V 3 bases and J 0 bases, with 8 bases left between them. In nucleotides, the CDR3 is TGTGCCAGCAGTGACGACAGTCCTAACTATGGCTACACCTTC. Protein sequence: CASSDDSPNYGYTF.

The CDR3 region has the DNA TGTGCCAGCACCCAAAACCCGGACAACTCCTACGAGCAGTACTTC. Translated: CASTQNPDNSYEQYF. The chain combines TRBV6-5 with TRBJ2-7; D is perhaps TRBD1 (5 bases). V lost 7 bases to trimming and J lost 0 bases, with 16 bases between them. CDR3 length: 15 amino acids. The V gene's germline CDR1 is MNHEY and CDR2 SVGAGI.

This chain joins TRBV27 and TRBJ2-3; 9 bases fit TRBD2. Unmatched junction bases numbered 7, after V lost 5 bases and J lost 4 bases. Looked up from germline, CDR1 is MNHEY and CDR2 is SMNVEV (reference sequence). The CDR3 runs to 15 residues. The DNA of the CDR3 is TGTGCCAGCAGTCCCGGGACTAGCTTCGCAGATACGCAGTATTTT. It yields the protein CASSPGTSFADTQYF.

The gene calls are TRBV9 and TRBJ1-6; TRBD1 matches at 8 bases. V shed 4 bases, J shed 10 bases, and the junction held 7 bases outside the gene matches. CDR1 and CDR2 from the germline V gene are SGDLS and YYNGEE. CDR3 length equals 14 residues. The CDR3 coding sequence is TGTGCCAGCAGCAAAGGACAGGGACCCTCACCCCTCCACTTT. This gives the protein CASSKGQGPSPLHF.

This clone appeared once. The CDR3 spells CASSYPDRGGGYTF. Written as DNA, the CDR3 is TGTGCCAGCAGTTACCCTGACAGGGGCGGTGGCTACACCTTC. The chain joins TRBV6-6 to TRBJ1-2; TRBD1 matches 8 bases. The junction had 6 bases not matched to a gene; V was cut back by 2 bases and J by 7 bases. Germline V gene sequence: CDR1 MNHNY, CDR2 SVGAGI (reference sequence). This CDR3 contains 14 residues.

This chain links TRBV4-1 with TRBJ2-3, with D possibly being TRBD2 (5 bases). The germline CDR1 and CDR2 sequences are MGHRA and YSYEKL. Trimming pared 1 base from V and 6 bases from J, leaving 17 bases between. CDR3 size: 16 residues. This chain's CDR3 is CASSQGLEEQPDTQYF. The CDR3 DNA is TGCGCCAGCAGCCAAGGGCTGGAGGAACAGCCGGATACGCAGTATTTT.

As to this clone: At one boundary the junction diverges from the germline segment, which might be a read error. V usage is TRBV6-1 and J usage is TRBJ1-6, with 7 bases that match TRBD1. The CDR3 runs to 15 residues. Looked up from germline, CDR1 is MNHNS and CDR2 is SASEGT. The DNA of the CDR3 is TGTGCCAGCAGCGAAGGGACAGTCTTTAATTCACCCCTCCACTTT. It specifies CASSEGTVFNSPLHF.

V is TRBV27 and J is TRBJ2-1; 11 bases line up with TRBD2. With V trimmed by 3 bases and J by 6 bases, 7 bases remained unmatched. Germline V gene data show CDR1 as MNHEY and CDR2 as SMNVEV (reference sequence). The CDR3 loop spans 16 amino acids. The CDR3 region has the DNA TGTGCCAGCAGTTTCCAGGCCGGGACTAGCGGCAATGAGCAGTTCTTC. Translated, it gives CASSFQAGTSGNEQFF.

In nucleotides, the CDR3 is TGTGCCAGCAGCCCAGGACAGCAAATCAATGAAAAACTGTTTTTT. As protein: CASSPGQQINEKLFF. The rearrangement uses TRBV5-4 and TRBJ1-4; D might be TRBD1 (6 bases). Germline loops: CDR1 SGHNT, CDR2 YYREEE (reference sequence). The V and J ends lost 4 bases and 5 bases respectively, with 15 bases between them. The CDR3 has 15 residues.

J is TRBJ2-5 and V is TRBV7-3; a weak D match, TRBD2 (6 bases). V dropped 3 bases and J dropped 5 bases, with 10 bases sitting between them. CDR1 SGHTA and CDR2 FQGTGA come from the germline V gene. This CDR3 comprises 13 residues. CDR3 sequence: CASSFSRGETQYF. The CDR3 region has the DNA TGTGCCAGCAGCTTCTCTCGGGGGGAGACCCAGTACTTC.

The chain links TRBV7-9 to TRBJ2-7; 9 bases align to TRBD2. Trimming cost V 5 bases and J 6 bases; bases outside gene matches: 11. CDR1 is SEHNR and CDR2 is FQNEAQ in the germline V gene (reference sequence). The CDR3 spans 15 residues. CDR3 in amino acids: CASSEQAGTSSEQYF. In nucleotides, the CDR3 is TGTGCCAGCAGCGAACAGGCCGGGACTAGCTCCGAGCAGTACTTC.

The rearrangement uses TRBV9 and TRBJ2-1; 13 bases agree with TRBD2. The germline gives CDR1 SGDLS, CDR2 YYNGEE. V was pared by 3 bases and J by 10 bases, with 7 bases of the junction left unmatched. There are 15 residues in the CDR3. The CDR3 nucleotides read TGTGCCAGCAGCGAGGGACTAGCGGGAACTGGAGAGCAGTTCTTC. This encodes CASSEGLAGTGEQFF.

The DNA of the CDR3 is TGTGCCAGTAGTATAGTCAGAAATGAAAAACTGTTTTTT. As protein: CASSIVRNEKLFF. The V call is TRBV19, the J call TRBJ1-4, with D unclear. Germline V gene lookup returns CDR1 LNHDA and CDR2 SQIVND (reference sequence). The CDR3 is made up of 13 amino acids. The V end was cut by 1 base, the J end by 5 bases, with 5 bases between.